This TCR beta chain was captured in a study of blood T cell repertoires in COVID-19. Profiled with immunoSEQ multiplex PCR; TCRdb holds only in-frame clones, not every one. The data contain about 230,000 clones, roughly 80% of them seen just once; the ten biggest clones take up around 2.6%. The CDR3 loop spans 14 amino acids. V dropped 6 bases and J dropped 5 bases, with 16 bases sitting between them. CDR1 and CDR2 (germline): MNHEY, SVGAGI. Input material: peripheral blood. The chain recombines TRBV6-5 with TRBJ1-1, with a tentative D call TRBD1 (6 bases). The receptor's source is a woman in her 70s with active or convalescent COVID-19. The DNA for the CDR3 is TGTGCCAGCAGGACGGGGGGCCGAGATACTGAAGCTTTCTTT. It codes for CASRTGGRDTEAFF.